This T cell receptor beta chain was recovered during a study of OX40 agonist ivuxolimab in advanced cancers. Measured with immunoSEQ multiplex PCR; TCRdb has only the in-frame clones, and not every one. The table includes some 58,000 clones, more than 85% detected once. In regard to this clone: Its target is not known.

Study-wide results and limits: The study found among the lowest clonal expansion in partial responders at 0.1-3.0 mg/kg. Nonresponders included some who also had low normalized T-cell clonal expansion.

Deletions cut 6 bases from V and 6 bases from J, with 9 bases between. Germline CDR1 MNHNS, CDR2 SASEGT. The CDR3 totals 12 residues. The gene calls are TRBV6-1 and TRBJ1-5; D perhaps matches TRBD1 (5 bases). The sequence came from an adult with an advanced solid tumor such as melanoma, head and neck, liver or kidney cancer. Sequences were derived from CD4+ or CD8+ T cells sorted from blood, sampled in a trial of the OX40 agonist ivuxolimab. CDR3 region: CASRRGGQPQHF. CDR3 DNA: TGTGCCAGCAGAAGGGGTGGTCAGCCCCAGCATTTT.